This TCR beta chain derives from a study of blood T cell repertoires in COVID-19 (dated by TCRdb to about 2020). Context from the whole study: Samples covering the acute and convalescent phases of COVID-19 were provided by collaborators in the United States, Italy and Spain. Nearly every sample came with metadata listing a de-identified subject ID, COVID-19 status, age in years and sex. Where available, HLA class I and class II types were taken from metadata supplied by the sample provider and were not determined by assay-based typing. A freely available public database, intended as a resource for researchers studying the immune response to SARS-CoV-2, is where the repertoires were released. The material from the prospective study consisted of cDNA or gDNA derived from T cells, B-cell-depleted T cells, or PBMCs. The dataset comprised deeply sampled blood TCRbeta repertoires from subjects exposed to, actively infected with, or recovered from COVID-19. The samples were drawn from the first 160 participants of the ongoing ImmuneRACE study and from about 1,200 subjects provided by 6 global collaborators.

A remark on this clone: The specificity of this receptor is unknown. No much larger clone exists at a distance of one base, and base qualities are not known.

Each collaborating institution followed its own protocols to collect whole blood in K2EDTA tubes. Collaborator samples were shipped for TCRbeta analysis as frozen whole blood, isolated PBMCs, or DNA extracted from either sample type. Between the V and J ends, shortened by 7 bases and 3 bases respectively, the junction contains 12 bases. The CDR3 covers 13 residues, taking in both the cysteine and the phenylalanine. CDR3 DNA is the only sequence kept; it has 39 bases, read in frame from the first base. CDR1 and CDR2, per the germline V gene (reference sequence), are LNHDA and SQIVND. TCRbeta CDR3 regions were amplified from genomic DNA by means of the immunoSEQ Assay, a bias-controlled multiplex PCR. The authors' pipeline ran thus. Nucleated cell counts per sample were estimated from amplification of reference gene primers within the assay. To quantify the absolute abundance of each unique TCRbeta CDR3 rearrangement, sequence reads were collapsed and filtered. For each sample, productive Simpson clonality was calculated as the square root of Simpson's diversity index over productive rearrangements. This immuneACCESS table, as held by TCRdb, lists in-frame sequences with V and J called but not all clones. Of the missing ones, under half trace to an unresolved V gene in checked studies; the others have no known cause. The V and J calls and clone size come from that table; D and trimming were worked out from the DNA. The sample table contains 100,000 to 150,000 clones; only one count was recorded for roughly 74% of them. The top ten clonotypes cover roughly 5.5% of the sample.

The investigation overall reported the following: How much clinical and demographic metadata was included differed by source and by participant, and the metadata was provided uncurated.

The sequenced material came from peripheral blood. The TCR comes from a man in his sixties with acute or convalescent COVID-19. Rearrangement joined TRBV19 to TRBJ1-2; no D gene can be assigned with confidence. At the DNA level, the sequence is TGTGCCAGTAACACGGCGGGCGACTATGGCTACACCTTC. Protein translation: CASNTAGDYGYTF.